This paragraph reports one TCR beta chain. It has no known antigen specificity. No base qualities exist here, and no much larger clone lies one base off it. Library generation was performed with multiplex PCR. Sequenced using an Illumina HiSeq 4000. To build TCR beta libraries, CDR3 regions were amplified by Arm-PCR using iRepertoire HTBI primers. PCR products were gel purified before sequencing. In the source study's methods: Gene usage analysis of CDR3 amino acid clonotypes used the 60 to 80 TRBV and some 13 TRBJ segments found across samples. COPE and FqMerger were used to merge the filtered high-quality paired reads into contigs. BLAST was used to align contigs to IMGT TRBV, TRBD and TRBJ reference genes, and CDR3 was defined according to IMGT. Any clonotype with a frequency above 0.1% was classified as a highly expanded clone. Shannon entropy served as the measure of repertoire diversity, while the Gini coefficient captured V-J evenness. A clonotype found in more than one individual was treated as public. TCRdb itself trimmed the public reads at Q25 with fastp, ran MiXCR and retained productive beta chains. CDR3 protein duplicates are merged, each entry listing the most common genes and DNA. V and J calls and clone size were set by TCRdb, not the authors. The sample profile shows roughly 450,000 distinct CDR3 sequences; 20% to 25% of them were found once. Roughly 13% of the sample lies in the top ten.

These data belong to a study of regulatory T cells in long-lasting Graves disease (dated by TCRdb to 2020 to 2022). About the study as a whole: To count as having persistent Graves' disease, a patient had to have received antithyroid drug treatment for over 5 years with TSH receptor autoantibodies remaining persistently positive. Persistent Graves' disease patients in the clinical cohort had taken antithyroid drugs for roughly ten years on average. A total of 33 samples underwent TCR sequencing, from some 13 patients with persistent Graves' disease and 20 or so patients with newly diagnosed Graves' disease. The study took place in China and was registered as a clinical trial. Peripheral blood TCR sequencing and RNA sequencing compared persistent Graves' disease patients with newly diagnosed Graves' disease patients. Overall results and qualifications from the work: A larger number of public clonotypes was shared among persistent patients (2,741) than among newly diagnosed patients (around 870). Only the TCR beta chain was sequenced and analyzed. Preferential use of TRBV28, TRBJ1-2 and TRBJ2-5 was observed in persistent disease, whereas TRBV20-1 and TRBJ2-1 were favored in newly diagnosed disease. Persistent Graves' disease patients showed lower TCR Shannon entropy and fewer highly expanded clones than newly diagnosed patients, suggesting clonal expansion. As a limitation, the authors acknowledged that the small sample size may reduce accuracy. Only peripheral blood was studied, because thyroid tissue, the primary lesion, was inaccessible.

Taken with the paper, the label for time point translates to: persistent/refractory GD, antithyroid drugs over 5 years with positive TRAb. For both TCR sequencing and RNA sequencing, RNA was extracted from PBMCs in TRIzol. Graves' disease was diagnosed according to American Thyroid Association guidelines. The patients came from an endocrinology department in Xi'an, China. Each patient gave approximately 9 milliliters of peripheral blood, collected in an EDTA anticoagulant tube. Ficoll Paque Plus density gradient separation was used to isolate PBMCs, and no additional T cell sorting was done. RNA quality was checked with an Agilent 2100 Bioanalyzer and agarose gel, and concentration with a NanoDrop 2000. From V the trimming removes 7 bases and from J it removes 6 bases, while the gene matches leave 9 bases of the junction unaccounted for. The CDR3 starts with the cysteine, ends with the phenylalanine, and has 14 residues. Only the CDR3 portion is preserved as DNA: 42 bases, with reading frame beginning at the first base.

Rearrangement joined TRBV12-3 or TRBV12-4 to TRBJ1-5, with 7 bases matching TRBD1. The TCR was taken from a female donor with Graves disease. This sample comprised peripheral blood mononuclear cells (PBMCs), obtained when the disease was refractory, from a patient treated with antithyroid drugs. The DNA sequence reads TGTGCCAGCAAATCAGGGGGATTTAGTCAGCCCCAGCATTTT. It codes for CASKSGGFSQPQHF.